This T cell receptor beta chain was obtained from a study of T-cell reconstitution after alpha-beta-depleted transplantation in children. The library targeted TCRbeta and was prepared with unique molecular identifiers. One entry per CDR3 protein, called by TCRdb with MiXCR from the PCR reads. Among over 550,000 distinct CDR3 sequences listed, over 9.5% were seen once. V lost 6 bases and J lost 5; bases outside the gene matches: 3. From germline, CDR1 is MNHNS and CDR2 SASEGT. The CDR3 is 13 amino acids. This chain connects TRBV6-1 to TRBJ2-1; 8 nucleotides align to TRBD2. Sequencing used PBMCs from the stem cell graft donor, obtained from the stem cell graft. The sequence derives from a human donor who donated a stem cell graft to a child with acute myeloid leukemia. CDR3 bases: TGTGCCAGCAGCAGGACTAGCCACAATGAGCAGTTCTTC. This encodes CASSRTSHNEQFF.